Each of the 21 T cell receptor beta chains below was sequenced from the same sample in a study of beta chain features in type 1 diabetes (dated by TCRdb to the late 2010s). Receptors were amplified or captured by the immunoSEQ multiplex PCR assay. The entire isolated RNA was reverse transcribed using the High Capacity cDNA Reverse Transcription Kit, and thus expressed TCRB transcripts were sequenced. The clones in this table, taken by TCRdb from immuneACCESS, are in-frame only. Not every clone is retained; where verified, under half of the shortfall comes from an unresolved V gene, and the cause of the rest is unknown. This sample is represented by hundreds of thousands of clones; more than 12% of them were singletons. The biggest ten clones account for approximately 0.042% of the sample. Broad study findings and their caveats: In all four CD4+ subsets, TCRB CDR3 length was moderately but significantly shorter in type 1 diabetes patients.

Which antigens these TCRs recognize remains unknown. The sample comprised naive CD4+ T cells from blood. The cell subset or site label here, explained by the study, means: true naive CD4+ T cells. These receptors were collected from a man younger than 30 with type 1 diabetes.

This clone appeared a few times. The gene calls are TRBV30 and TRBJ1-3; maybe TRBD1 (5 bases). There are 15 residues in the CDR3. Germline CDR1 is GTSNPN and CDR2 is SVGIG (reference sequence). V lost 8 bases, J lost 3 bases, and 20 bases lay in between. The CDR3 DNA reads TGTGCCCTGGGGGACGGGAGGGGAATTGGAAACACCATATATTTT. It yields the protein CALGDGRGIGNTIYF. Based on the CDR3 plus reference TRBV30 and TRBJ1-3, the full variable domain is SQTIHQWPATLVQPVGSPLSLECTVEGTSNPNLYWYRQAAGRGLQLLFYSVGIGQISSEVPQNLSASRPQDRQFILSSKKLLLSDSGFYLCALGDGRGIGNTIYFGEGSWLTVV.

A few counts support this clone. The chain combines TRBV5-1 with TRBJ2-3; 7 positions match TRBD2. Germline V lookup: CDR1 SGHRS, CDR2 YFSETQ. This CDR3 spans 15 amino acids. With V trimmed by 4 bases and J by 2 bases, 7 bases remained unmatched. The CDR3 sequence is CASSPGGLVTDTQYF. CDR3 in DNA: TGCGCCAGCAGCCCGGGGGGACTCGTCACAGATACGCAGTATTTT.

This chain connects TRBV2 to TRBJ2-2; D may be TRBD2 (6 bases). Trimming removed 9 bases at V and 3 bases at J, with 17 bases between. The CDR3 is made up of 15 amino acids. The V gene's germline CDR1 is SNHLY and CDR2 FYNNEI. Here the CDR3 DNA reads TGTGCCAGGAGGAAGAGGGAGGTGGACACCGGGGAGCTGTTTTTT. It encodes CARRKREVDTGELFF.

This clone was observed a few times. The chain combines TRBV5-1 with TRBJ2-1; D gene unclear. V shed 4 bases and J shed 10 bases, with 18 bases lying between them. The CDR3 totals 14 residues. The germline CDR1 and CDR2 sequences are SGHRS and YFSETQ. The CDR3 DNA is TGCGCCAGCAGCACCCTCTCGAGCAGAGTCGAGCAGTTCTTC. It translates to CASSTLSSRVEQFF.

This clone was recorded once. The chain uses TRBV5-1 and TRBJ2-3; a possible D gene is TRBD2 (5 bases). Trimming removed 0 bases from V and 2 bases from J, with 7 bases in between. There are 14 residues in the CDR3. CDR1 and CDR2 from the germline V gene are SGHRS and YFSETQ. The CDR3 DNA reads as TGCGCCAGCAGCTTGGCGGGGTTCACAGATACGCAGTATTTT. Translating gives CASSLAGFTDTQYF.

The chain recombines TRBV28 with TRBJ1-5, with D unresolved. Germline V gene lookup returns CDR1 MDHEN and CDR2 SYDVKM. The CDR3 has 13 amino acids. V lost 2 bases, J lost 7 bases, and 9 bases lay in between. CDR3 in amino acids: CASSLPLRQPQHF. The DNA for the CDR3 is TGTGCCAGCAGTTTACCTCTGAGGCAGCCCCAGCATTTT.

Only a few counts were recorded for this clone. J is TRBJ1-5 and V is TRBV14; the match to TRBD1 covers 9 bases. Germline CDR1 reads SGHDN; CDR2 reads FVKESK. This CDR3 is 16 amino acids long. Trimming cost V 4 bases and J 6 bases; bases outside gene matches: 10. CDR3 region: CASSLVRTGVTQPQHF. The CDR3 DNA reads as TGTGCCAGCAGCCTTGTCAGGACAGGGGTAACTCAGCCCCAGCATTTT.

The chain is built from TRBV10-3 and TRBJ1-6; possibly TRBD1 for D (6 bases). The V gene's germline CDR1 is ENHRY and CDR2 SYGVKD. The germline V and J ends were trimmed by 6 bases and 6 bases, with 12 bases remaining between them. The CDR3 is made up of 14 amino acids. The CDR3 region has the DNA TGTGCCATCAGCCCAGGGGTTAGTAATTCACCCCTCCACTTT. Translation gives CAISPGVSNSPLHF.

The rearrangement links TRBV9 to TRBJ2-5; perhaps TRBD1 as D (6 bases). Germline V gene sequence: CDR1 SGDLS, CDR2 YYNGEE. The CDR3 is 15 residues long. V was pared by 4 bases and J by 2 bases, with 15 bases between. CDR3 sequence: CASSLGQIRQETQYF. The CDR3 coding sequence is TGTGCCAGCAGCCTTGGACAGATCCGACAAGAGACCCAGTACTTC.

This clone has more than one count but fewer than ten. The V call is TRBV7-9, the J call TRBJ2-7; TRBD1 agrees at 8 bases. The CDR3 covers 16 residues. Germline assignment: CDR1 SEHNR and CDR2 FQNEAQ (reference sequence). V shed 3 bases and J 0 bases; nucleotides not matched to a gene: 7. The CDR3 region is CASSFRRDRSSYEQYF. In nucleotides, the CDR3 is TGTGCCAGCAGCTTCCGCCGGGACAGGAGCTCCTACGAGCAGTACTTC. The whole variable domain, filled in from reference TRBV7-9 and TRBJ2-7, reads DTGVSQNPRHKITKRGQNVTFRCDPISEHNRLYWYRQTLGQGPEFLTYFQNEAQLEKSRLLSDRFSAERPKGSFSTLEIQRTEQGDSAMYLCASSFRRDRSSYEQYFGPGTRLTVT.

This clone was found a few times. The chain joins TRBV18 to TRBJ2-5; no clear D. Trimming left V 8 bases short and J 2 bases short, with 6 bases between. This CDR3 region has 11 residues. Germline CDR1 reads KGHSH; CDR2 reads LQKENI. CDR3 amino acids: CASLTQETQYF. CDR3 sequence (DNA): TGTGCCAGCCTTACTCAAGAGACCCAGTACTTC.

In this sample, this clone turned up a few times. V usage is TRBV14 and J usage is TRBJ2-1, with TRBD2 identical over 9 bases. V lost 0 bases and J lost 6; bases outside the gene matches: 12. Looked up from germline, CDR1 is SGHDN and CDR2 is FVKESK. This CDR3 contains 18 residues. CDR3 nucleotide sequence: TGTGCCAGCAGCCAAGAATGGAGACCCGGGACTAGCATCAATGAGCAGTTCTTC. As protein: CASSQEWRPGTSINEQFF.

This clone showed up just a few times. The chain combines TRBV19 with TRBJ1-2; D is uncertain. CDR3 length equals 13 residues. The V end was cut by 11 bases, the J end by 0 bases, with 13 bases between. The germline V gene encodes CDR1 LNHDA and CDR2 SQIVND (reference sequence). The CDR3 DNA reads as TGTGCCGGAAACGGGAGAGCTAACTATGGCTACACCTTC. Translating gives CAGNGRANYGYTF.

This rearrangement joins TRBV7-3 to TRBJ2-2; 9 positions match TRBD2. J gave up 7 bases and V 3 bases, and 9 bases lay outside the gene matches. The CDR3 has 16 residues. CDR1 is SGHTA and CDR2 is FQGTGA in the germline V gene. In DNA, the CDR3 is TGTGCCAGCAGCTTTAGCGGGGGCTCAAACGGCGGGGAGCTGTTTTTT. Protein sequence: CASSFSGGSNGGELFF.

This sequence joins TRBV7-2 and TRBJ2-7; tentatively, D is TRBD1 (6 bases). The ends were cut back, 6 bases at V and 3 bases at J, with 15 bases in the middle. CDR3 length: 14 amino acids. Germline V gives CDR1 SGHTA, CDR2 FQGNSA. CDR3 in amino acids: CASSDRPPGYEQYF. For the CDR3, the DNA is TGTGCCAGCAGTGACAGGCCTCCGGGCTACGAGCAGTACTTC.

The table lists this clone with a few counts. This chain connects TRBV7-2 to TRBJ2-3; D is perhaps TRBD2 (5 bases). Germline loops: CDR1 SGHTA, CDR2 FQGNSA. Trimming removed 5 bases from V and 0 bases from J, with 9 bases in between. The CDR3 is made up of 14 amino acids. CDR3 sequence reads: CASSTGVSTDTQYF. The DNA of the CDR3 is TGTGCCAGCAGCACCGGGGTTAGCACAGATACGCAGTATTTT.

This clone was picked up a small number of times. The chain is built from TRBV9 and TRBJ1-3; D not resolved. This CDR3 comprises 14 residues. Trimming left V 0 bases short and J 2 bases short, with 6 bases between. Germline V gene sequence: CDR1 SGDLS, CDR2 YYNGEE. The chain's CDR3 is CASSVDSAGNTIYF. The CDR3 nucleotides read TGTGCCAGCAGCGTAGACAGCGCTGGAAACACCATATATTTT. The full variable domain, rest sourced from reference TRBV9 and TRBJ1-3, is DSGVTQTPKHLITATGQRVTLRCSPRSGDLSVYWYQQSLDQGLQFLIQYYNGEERAKGNILERFSAQQFPDLHSELNLSSLELGDSALYFCASSVDSAGNTIYFGEGSWLTVV.

This clone showed up just a few times. In the same sample, other DNA sequences code for this CDR3. V usage is TRBV7-2 and J usage is TRBJ2-5, with D uncertain. Germline assignment: CDR1 SGHTA and CDR2 FQGNSA. V was pared by 5 bases and J by 5 bases, with 6 bases between. This CDR3 contains 11 residues. CDR3 DNA sequence: TGTGCCAGCAGCCCGAGCGAGACCCAGTACTTC. Its protein product is CASSPSETQYF.

CDR3 sequence: CASSPPGGVDTQYF. Here the CDR3 DNA reads TGTGCCAGCAGCCCTCCCGGGGGCGTGGATACGCAGTATTTT. The chain carries TRBV7-2 and TRBJ2-3, with D perhaps being TRBD1 or TRBD2 (6 bases each). CDR3 length: 14 amino acids. Germline lookup yields CDR1 SGHTA and CDR2 FQGNSA. V lost 5 bases to trimming and J lost 6 bases, with 15 bases between them.

V gene TRBV4-2 combines with J gene TRBJ2-5, with 8 positions matching TRBD2. The CDR3 covers 18 residues. CDR1 is LGHNA, CDR2 YNFKEQ, per germline. V was pared by 0 bases and J by 6 bases, with 15 bases of the junction left unmatched. In nucleotides, the CDR3 is TGTGCCAGCAGCCAAGATGGGGTGGCGGGAGGCCTGAAGAAGACCCAGTACTTC. The encoded protein is CASSQDGVAGGLKKTQYF.

Only a few counts were recorded for this clone. The chain recombines TRBV4-1 with TRBJ2-5, with a weak D call TRBD2 (6 bases). Germline V CDR1 and CDR2: MGHRA, YSYEKL. Trimming removed 0 bases at V and 5 bases at J, with 16 bases between. This CDR3 is built from 16 residues. The CDR3 DNA follows: TGCGCCAGCAGCCAAGATTCACTACCGGGAGTGGAGACCCAGTACTTC. Protein product: CASSQDSLPGVETQYF.